Listed below are T cell receptor beta chains from one sample, sequenced in a study of blood T cell repertoires in COVID-19. Profiling relied on immunoSEQ multiplex PCR, and the TCRdb table lists in-frame clones only, not all of them. This table holds more than 250,000 clones, 85% to 90% found once. Sequenced: PBMCs or T cells enriched from blood (not recorded which). The receptors originated from a woman aged 18-30 years who had recovered from COVID-19. Each CDR3 is given with its conserved first and last residue. D genes are given only for firm matches. A row's size may be missing; if present it is once, few, many or a size class.

>NA|TRBV27|TRBJ1-3|TRBD1
CATRTTGGAKDTIYF
TGTGCCACCAGAACAACAGGGGGCGCGAAAGACACCATATATTTT
>NA|TRBV27|TRBJ1-2|TRBD1
CASSLLLGRGRIGNYGYTF
TGTGCCAGCAGTTTATTGTTGGGTAGGGGGCGGATAGGTAACTATGGCTACACCTTC
>once|TRBV28|TRBJ1-1|TRBD1
CASSPHSQGARSAFF
TGTGCCAGCAGCCCCCACTCACAGGGGGCGAGGTCTGCTTTCTTT
>NA|TRBV19|TRBJ1-2|TRBD1
CASSTRDSEPYGYTF
TGTGCCAGTAGTACGAGGGACAGTGAGCCCTATGGCTACACCTTC
>NA|TRBV30|TRBJ1-1|NA
CAWSVSPRVNTEAFF
TGTGCCTGGAGTGTAAGTCCCAGGGTGAACACTGAAGCTTTCTTT
>once|TRBV5-4|TRBJ2-3|NA
CASSFYGIEEDTQYF
TGTGCCAGCAGTTTCTACGGGATCGAGGAAGATACGCAGTATTTT
>NA|TRBV15|TRBJ2-7|NA
CATSREDTGTYEQYF
TGTGCCACCAGCAGGGAAGACACAGGGACCTACGAGCAGTACTTC
>NA|TRBV9|TRBJ2-1|TRBD2
CASSVATATSGRLNEQFF
TGTGCCAGCAGCGTAGCTACTGCGACTAGCGGGAGACTTAATGAGCAGTTCTTC
>NA|TRBV19|TRBJ1-1|TRBD1
CASSTGGPTEAFF
TGTGCCAGTAGTACAGGGGGCCCCACTGAAGCTTTCTTT
>NA|TRBV27|TRBJ2-1|TRBD1
CASSPGQGWNEQFF
TGTGCCAGCAGTCCCGGACAGGGGTGGAATGAGCAGTTCTTC
>NA|TRBV5-4|TRBJ2-7|NA
CASSLSLANYEQYF
TGTGCCAGCAGCTTGTCCCTAGCGAACTACGAGCAGTACTTC
>NA|TRBV7-9|TRBJ1-3|NA
CASSLSSGNTIYF
TGTGCCAGCAGCTTGAGCTCTGGAAACACCATATATTTT
>NA|TRBV14|TRBJ1-2|NA
CASSQGPTSNYGYTF
TGTGCCAGCAGCCAGGGGCCCACCAGCAACTATGGCTACACCTTC
>NA|TRBV3-1/TRBV3-2|TRBJ1-2|TRBD1
CASSPQAGDRGPYGYTF
TGTGCCAGCAGCCCCCAGGCCGGGGACAGGGGGCCCTATGGCTACACCTTC
>NA|TRBV4-1|TRBJ2-3|TRBD2
CASSQGGLAGSTDTQYF
TGCGCCAGCAGCCAGGGTGGACTAGCGGGTAGCACAGATACGCAGTATTTT
>NA|TRBV9|TRBJ1-1|NA
CASRQLTGKNTEAFF
TGTGCCAGCAGACAACTTACAGGGAAGAACACTGAAGCTTTCTTT
>NA|TRBV30|TRBJ1-3|NA
CACRRSTVSGNTIYF
TGTGCCTGCCGGCGCTCGACAGTCTCTGGAAACACCATATATTTT
>once|TRBV18|TRBJ2-7|NA
CASSPPTYEQYF
TGTGCCAGCTCACCACCAACTTACGAGCAGTACTTC
>few|TRBV29-1|TRBJ1-1|NA
CSVWGVSTEAFF
TGCAGCGTTTGGGGGGTTAGCACTGAAGCTTTCTTT
>NA|TRBV10-3|TRBJ2-5|NA
CAITGSIQETQYF
TGTGCCATCACCGGGTCAATTCAAGAGACCCAGTACTTC
>NA|TRBV3-1/TRBV3-2|TRBJ1-2|NA
CASSQERSSGGYTF
TGTGCCAGCAGCCAAGAAAGGTCGTCGGGGGGCTACACCTTC
>NA|TRBV27|TRBJ2-6|NA
CASSSQARISGANVLTF
TGTGCCAGCAGCTCCCAAGCGCGGATCTCTGGGGCCAACGTCCTGACTTTC
>NA|TRBV5-1|TRBJ2-5|NA
CASSLSGGGPQETQYF
TGCGCCAGCAGCTTGAGTGGCGGGGGCCCCCAAGAGACCCAGTACTTC
>NA|TRBV5-5|TRBJ1-2|NA
CASSPDRLASGGEGYTF
TGTGCCAGCAGCCCCGACAGGCTGGCCTCGGGGGGTGAGGGCTACACCTTC
>NA|TRBV4-1|TRBJ2-3|NA
CASSQGYRVGTDTQYF
TGCGCCAGCAGCCAAGGGTACAGGGTTGGCACAGATACGCAGTATTTT
>NA|TRBV28|TRBJ2-1|TRBD2
CASSRGLGVYNEQFF
TGTGCCAGCAGTCGGGGACTAGGGGTATACAATGAGCAGTTCTTC
>NA|TRBV30|TRBJ2-5|NA
CAWRTRGALTIETQYF
TGTGCCTGGAGGACCCGGGGGGCCCTTACCATAGAGACCCAGTACTTC
>NA|TRBV10-2|TRBJ2-1|TRBD1
CASIPALGKGARHEQFF
TGCGCCAGCATTCCTGCGTTAGGCAAGGGGGCGCGGCATGAGCAGTTCTTC